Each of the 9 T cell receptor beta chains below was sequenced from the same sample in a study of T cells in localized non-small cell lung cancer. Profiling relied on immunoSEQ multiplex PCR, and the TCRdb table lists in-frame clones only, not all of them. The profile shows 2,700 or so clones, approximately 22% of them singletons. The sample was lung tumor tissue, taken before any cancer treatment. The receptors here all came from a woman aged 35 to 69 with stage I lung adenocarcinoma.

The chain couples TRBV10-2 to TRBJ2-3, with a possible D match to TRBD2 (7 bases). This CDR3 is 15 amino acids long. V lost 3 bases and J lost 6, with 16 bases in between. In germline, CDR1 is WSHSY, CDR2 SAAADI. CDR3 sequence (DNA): TGCGCCAGCAGTGATGGGGGGGCTTCGGTGGATACGCAGTATTTT. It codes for CASSDGGASVDTQYF.

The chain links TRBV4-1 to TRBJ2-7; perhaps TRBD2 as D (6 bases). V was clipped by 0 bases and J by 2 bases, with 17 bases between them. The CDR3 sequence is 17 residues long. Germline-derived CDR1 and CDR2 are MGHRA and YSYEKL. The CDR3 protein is CASSQDLGVAVTYEQYF. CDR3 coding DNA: TGCGCCAGCAGCCAAGATCTCGGGGTAGCGGTAACCTACGAGCAGTACTTC.

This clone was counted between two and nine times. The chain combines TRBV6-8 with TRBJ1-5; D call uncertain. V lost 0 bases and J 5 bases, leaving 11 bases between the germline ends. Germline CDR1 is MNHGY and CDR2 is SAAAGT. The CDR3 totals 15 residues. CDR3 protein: CASSYSHDGDQPQHF. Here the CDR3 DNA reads TGTGCCAGCAGTTACTCCCATGATGGGGATCAGCCCCAGCATTTT.

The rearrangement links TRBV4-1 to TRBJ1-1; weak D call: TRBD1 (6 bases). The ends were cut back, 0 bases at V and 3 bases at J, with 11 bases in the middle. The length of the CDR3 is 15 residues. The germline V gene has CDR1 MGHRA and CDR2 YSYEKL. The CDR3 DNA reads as TGCGCCAGCAGCCAAGATGGGGGCGAGGACACTGAAGCTTTCTTT. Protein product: CASSQDGGEDTEAFF.

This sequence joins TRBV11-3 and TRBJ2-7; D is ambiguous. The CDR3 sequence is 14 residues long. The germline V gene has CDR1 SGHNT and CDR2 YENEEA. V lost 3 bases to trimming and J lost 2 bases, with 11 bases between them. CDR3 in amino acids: CASSLDPATYEQYF. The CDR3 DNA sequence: TGTGCCAGCAGCTTGGATCCAGCGACCTACGAGCAGTACTTC.

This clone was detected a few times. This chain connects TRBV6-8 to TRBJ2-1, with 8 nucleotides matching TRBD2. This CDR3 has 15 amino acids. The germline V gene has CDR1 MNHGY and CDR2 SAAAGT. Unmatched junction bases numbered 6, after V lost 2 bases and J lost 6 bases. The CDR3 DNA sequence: TGTGCCAGCAGTTACAAGGGCGGGAGGTTCAATGAGCAGTTCTTC. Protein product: CASSYKGGRFNEQFF.

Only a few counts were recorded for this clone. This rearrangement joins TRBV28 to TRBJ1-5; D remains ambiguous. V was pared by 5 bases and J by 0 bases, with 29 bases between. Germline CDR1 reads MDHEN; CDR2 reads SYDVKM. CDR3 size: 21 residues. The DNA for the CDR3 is TGTGCCAGCAGTCCTATCGGTGGTGTGGGCCCGAATAAGGGTAGCAATCAGCCCCAGCATTTT. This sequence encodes CASSPIGGVGPNKGSNQPQHF.

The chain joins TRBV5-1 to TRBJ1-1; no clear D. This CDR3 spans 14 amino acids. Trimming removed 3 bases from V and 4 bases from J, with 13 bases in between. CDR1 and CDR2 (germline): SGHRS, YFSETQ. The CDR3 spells CASSSALGSTEAFF. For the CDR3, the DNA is TGCGCCAGCAGCTCTGCTTTGGGCAGCACTGAAGCTTTCTTT.

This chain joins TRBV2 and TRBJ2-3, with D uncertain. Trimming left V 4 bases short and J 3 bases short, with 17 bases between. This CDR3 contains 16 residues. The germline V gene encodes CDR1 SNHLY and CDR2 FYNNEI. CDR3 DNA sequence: TGTGCCAGCAGTGTATCTGGACGGCCTGGTACAGATACGCAGTATTTT. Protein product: CASSVSGRPGTDTQYF. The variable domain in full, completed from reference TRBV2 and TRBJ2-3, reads EPEVTQTPSHQVTQMGQEVILRCVPISNHLYFYWYRQILGQKVEFLVSFYNNEISEKSEIFDDQFSVERPDGSNFTLKIRSTKLEDSAMYFCASSVSGRPGTDTQYFGPGTRLTVL.